This T cell receptor (beta chain) was identified in a study of T cells in Graves' hyperthyroidism and ophthalmopathy. RNA transcripts provided the source from which TCR beta CDR3 regions were amplified. A set of HTBI primers served as the primers for a first-round RT-PCR of the TCR CDR3. TCRdb recomputed calls from the multiplex PCR reads with MiXCR, one row per CDR3 protein. The sample records under 450,000 distinct CDR3 sequences, around a sixth being singletons. This clonotype turned up a few times. The ends were cut back, 8 bases at V and 5 bases at J, with 22 bases in the middle. The CDR3 totals 15 residues. Germline assignment: CDR1 SGHVS and CDR2 FQNEAQ.

This clonotype was obtained from a woman aged 18 to 35 with Graves' hyperthyroidism. The sequenced sample consisted of blood. V and J are TRBV7-8 and TRBJ2-7; perhaps TRBD1 as D (6 bases). For the CDR3, the DNA is TGTGCCAGCCAGCTTAGTGTACAGGGAAGGGACGAGCAGTACTTC. Protein: CASQLSVQGRDEQYF.